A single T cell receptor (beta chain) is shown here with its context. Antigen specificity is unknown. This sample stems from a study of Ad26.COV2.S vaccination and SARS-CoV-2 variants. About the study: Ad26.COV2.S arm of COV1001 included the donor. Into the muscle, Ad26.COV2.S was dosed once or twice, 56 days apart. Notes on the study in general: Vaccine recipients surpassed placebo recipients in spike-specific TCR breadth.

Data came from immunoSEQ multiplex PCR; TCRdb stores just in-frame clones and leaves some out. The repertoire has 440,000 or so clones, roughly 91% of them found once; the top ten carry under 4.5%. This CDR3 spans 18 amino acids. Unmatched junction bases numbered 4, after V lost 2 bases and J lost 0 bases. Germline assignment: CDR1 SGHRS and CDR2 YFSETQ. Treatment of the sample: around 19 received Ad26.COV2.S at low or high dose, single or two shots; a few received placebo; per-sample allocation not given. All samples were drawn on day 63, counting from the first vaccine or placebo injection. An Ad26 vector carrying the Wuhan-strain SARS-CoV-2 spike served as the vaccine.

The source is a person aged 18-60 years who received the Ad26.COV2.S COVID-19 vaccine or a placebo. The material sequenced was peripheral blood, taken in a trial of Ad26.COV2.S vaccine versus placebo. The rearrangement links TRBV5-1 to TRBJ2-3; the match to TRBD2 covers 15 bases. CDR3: CASSLGLAGGPSTDTQYF. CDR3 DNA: TGCGCCAGCAGCTTAGGACTAGCGGGAGGGCCCAGCACAGATACGCAGTATTTT.